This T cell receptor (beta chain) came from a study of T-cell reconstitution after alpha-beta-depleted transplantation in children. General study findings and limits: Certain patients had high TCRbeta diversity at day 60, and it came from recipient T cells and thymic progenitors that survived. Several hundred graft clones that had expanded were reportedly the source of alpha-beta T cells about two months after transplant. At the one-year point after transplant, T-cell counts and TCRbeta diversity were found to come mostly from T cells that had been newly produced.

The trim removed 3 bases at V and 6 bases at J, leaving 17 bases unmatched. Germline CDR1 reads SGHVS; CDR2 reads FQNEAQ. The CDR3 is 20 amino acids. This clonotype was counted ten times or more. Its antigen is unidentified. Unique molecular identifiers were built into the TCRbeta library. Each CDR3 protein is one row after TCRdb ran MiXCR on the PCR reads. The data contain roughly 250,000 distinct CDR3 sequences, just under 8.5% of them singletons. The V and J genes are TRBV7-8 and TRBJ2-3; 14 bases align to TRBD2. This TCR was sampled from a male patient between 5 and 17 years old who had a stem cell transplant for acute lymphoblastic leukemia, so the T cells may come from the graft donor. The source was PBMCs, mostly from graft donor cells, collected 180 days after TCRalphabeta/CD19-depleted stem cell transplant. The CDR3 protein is CASSFPTQDMTSGRADTQYF. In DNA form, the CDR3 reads TGTGCCAGCAGCTTTCCCACACAAGATATGACTAGCGGGAGGGCGGATACGCAGTATTTT.